This entry lists 32 T cell receptor beta chains sequenced from one sample in a study of blood T cell repertoires in COVID-19. The method was immunoSEQ multiplex PCR; TCRdb's version includes in-frame clones alone and lacks a portion of them. In the table there are 130,000 or so clones, about 86% of which are singletons. Sequencing was performed on peripheral blood. These receptors were obtained from a woman aged 55-69 years with acute or convalescent COVID-19.

The chain couples TRBV9 to TRBJ2-3; D possibly corresponds to TRBD2 (7 bases). CDR1 and CDR2 from the germline V gene are SGDLS and YYNGEE. CDR3 length: 16 residues. V was pared by 0 bases and J by 2 bases, with 13 bases between. The chain's CDR3 is CASSVGAGADTDTQYF. Here the CDR3 DNA reads TGTGCCAGCAGCGTAGGGGCGGGGGCAGACACAGATACGCAGTATTTT.

In this sample, this clone turned up once. The chain employs TRBV12-3 or TRBV12-4 and TRBJ1-5; D gene uncertain. Trimming removed 4 bases at V and 2 bases at J, with 6 bases between. This CDR3 has 13 amino acids. The CDR3 loop is CASSSRGNQPQHF. The DNA for the CDR3 is TGTGCCAGCAGTTCGAGGGGCAATCAGCCCCAGCATTTT.

This chain joins TRBV24-1 and TRBJ2-1; D remains unclear. Deletions cut 0 bases from V and 1 base from J, with 12 bases between. The CDR3 has 17 residues. Germline V gives CDR1 KGHDR, CDR2 SFDVKD. The DNA of the CDR3 is TGTGCCACCAGTGATTTGCGTATTGAGGTTTCCTACAATGAGCAGTTCTTC. This sequence encodes CATSDLRIEVSYNEQFF.

V is TRBV24-1 and J is TRBJ1-2, with a possible D match to TRBD1 (6 bases). The CDR3 contains 11 residues. CDR1 KGHDR and CDR2 SFDVKD come from the germline V gene. The V end was cut by 6 bases, the J end by 6 bases, with 7 bases between. The CDR3 coding sequence is TGTGCCACCAGTAAGGGGGATGGCTACACCTTC. It yields the protein CATSKGDGYTF.

This chain uses TRBV7-6 with TRBJ1-2, with D perhaps TRBD1 (5 bases). Trimming pared 0 bases from V and 6 bases from J, leaving 17 bases between. Germline V gene sequence: CDR1 SGHVS, CDR2 FNYEAQ. CDR3 size: 16 residues. The CDR3 sequence: CASSLASGTGGHGYTF. CDR3 nucleotide sequence: TGTGCCAGCAGCTTAGCGTCGGGGACGGGAGGGCATGGCTACACCTTC. The entire variable domain, with the rest obtained from reference TRBV7-6 and TRBJ1-2, is as follows: GAGVSQSPRYKVTKRGQDVALRCDPISGHVSLYWYRQALGQGPEFLTYFNYEAQQDKSGLPNDRFSAERPEGSISTLTIQRTEQRDSAMYRCASSLASGTGGHGYTFGSGTRLTVV.

The V and J genes are TRBV20-1 and TRBJ2-1; D is ambiguous. V lost 3 bases and J 0 bases, leaving 12 bases between the germline ends. Germline V CDR1 and CDR2: DFQATT, SNEGSKA (reference sequence). The CDR3 totals 15 residues. The CDR3 DNA is TGCAGTGCTAGTAGGCCCCGGAGCTCCTACAATGAGCAGTTCTTC. Translating it yields CSASRPRSSYNEQFF.

This clone was seen only once. The chain joins TRBV6-1 to TRBJ2-2; no clear D gene. Trimming stripped 2 bases from V and 3 bases from J, with 16 bases between. Germline V lookup: CDR1 MNHNS, CDR2 SASEGT. This CDR3 is built from 17 residues. The CDR3 spells CASSENPVAVDTGELFF. The DNA of the CDR3 is TGTGCCAGCAGTGAAAACCCTGTCGCGGTGGACACCGGGGAGCTGTTTTTT.

Comment on this clone: This specimen includes other DNA sequences encoding the same CDR3. The chain has TRBV5-1 and TRBJ2-7, with D uncertain. CDR3 length: 13 amino acids. Germline V gene lookup returns CDR1 SGHRS and CDR2 YFSETQ. V lost 3 bases and J 0 bases, leaving 7 bases between the germline ends. The CDR3 DNA sequence: TGCGCCAGCAGCTCCCTGAGCTCCTACGAGCAGTACTTC. Translated: CASSSLSSYEQYF.

The rearrangement links TRBV19 to TRBJ2-2, with D possibly TRBD1 on 6 matching bases. Trimming shortened V by 7 bases and J by 7 bases, and 13 bases separated the two germline ends. The CDR3 runs 13 residues. Germline CDR1 is LNHDA and CDR2 is SQIVND (reference sequence). Written as DNA, the CDR3 is TGTGCCAGTATCGGCAGGGGATTCGGGGAGCTGTTTTTT. Protein: CASIGRGFGELFF.

This clone came up once. This chain uses TRBV4-3 with TRBJ2-7; the match to TRBD2 covers 9 bases. CDR3 length: 15 amino acids. With V trimmed by 3 bases and J by 5 bases, 8 bases remained unmatched. Germline V CDR1 and CDR2: LGHNA, YSLEER. The CDR3 sequence: CASSHGGGGADEQYF. CDR3 nucleotide sequence: TGCGCCAGCAGCCACGGGGGCGGGGGGGCGGACGAGCAGTACTTC.

This rearrangement joins TRBV4-2 to TRBJ2-7; 7 bases fit TRBD1. The germline CDR1 and CDR2 sequences are LGHNA and YNFKEQ. J was trimmed by 1 base and V by 8 bases; bases with no gene match: 8. CDR3 length equals 14 residues. The CDR3 here is CASSQRDRSYEQYF. The DNA for the CDR3 is TGTGCCAGCTCCCAACGGGACAGATCCTACGAGCAGTACTTC.

This chain joins TRBV11-3 and TRBJ2-3; maybe TRBD2 (7 bases). The CDR3 has 13 residues. CDR1 SGHNT and CDR2 YENEEA come from the germline V gene. V was shortened by 8 bases and J by 3 bases, with 12 bases between the two germline ends. In nucleotides, the CDR3 is TGTGCCAGCGGGGGGGCCTTGACAGATACGCAGTATTTT. Amino acids: CASGGALTDTQYF.

This clone was observed once. This chain joins TRBV18 and TRBJ1-1, with TRBD1 as a possible D gene (5 bases). This CDR3 contains 14 residues. Germline assignment: CDR1 KGHSH and CDR2 LQKENI. V dropped 5 bases and J dropped 6 bases, with 16 bases sitting between them. CDR3 in DNA: TGTGCCAGCTCATCGAAGGCGGGGGAGGCTGAAGCTTTCTTT. Translated: CASSSKAGEAEAFF.

The chain joins TRBV7-2 to TRBJ2-2; 12 bases are shared with TRBD2. Germline CDR1 is SGHTA and CDR2 is FQGNSA. The CDR3 is 18 amino acids. The V gene end was trimmed by 3 bases and the J gene end by 6 bases; junction bases not matched to a gene: 11. CDR3 amino acids: CASSFVRVTSGGSGELFF. The CDR3, as DNA: TGTGCCAGCAGCTTTGTAAGGGTGACTAGCGGGGGTTCCGGGGAGCTGTTTTTT.

This rearrangement joins TRBV23-1 to TRBJ1-1; 7 nucleotides agree with TRBD1. TRBV23-1 is filed as an ORF, its function uncertain. Trimming cost V 0 bases and J 3 bases; bases outside gene matches: 10. The CDR3 is 17 amino acids. The DNA of the CDR3 is TGCGCCAGCAGTCAATCGACCCCCACAGGGGAGGACACTGAAGCTTTCTTT. Its protein is CASSQSTPTGEDTEAFF.

This rearrangement joins TRBV19 to TRBJ2-2; 9 bases match TRBD1. CDR1 and CDR2 from the germline V gene are LNHDA and SQIVND (reference sequence). V shed 8 bases and J 5 bases; nucleotides not matched to a gene: 21. CDR3 length: 19 amino acids. The CDR3, as DNA: TGTGCCAGTCAACCCTGGACTGGGACAGGGTGGGGCAAAACCGGGGAGCTGTTTTTT. It yields the protein CASQPWTGTGWGKTGELFF. Based on the CDR3 plus reference TRBV19 and TRBJ2-2, the full variable domain is DGGITQSPKYLFRKEGQNVTLSCEQNLNHDAMYWYRQDPGQGLRLIYYSQIVNDFQKGDIAEGYSVSREKKESFPLTVTSAQKNPTAFYLCASQPWTGTGWGKTGELFFGEGSRLTVL.

This chain joins TRBV24-1 and TRBJ2-2; 9 bases align to TRBD1. The germline V gene has CDR1 KGHDR and CDR2 SFDVKD. This CDR3 has 15 amino acids. Trimming removed 10 bases from V and 7 bases from J; junction bases left unmatched: 12. CDR3 in DNA: TGTGCCACAACTGCCGGGACAGGGTGGAGCGGGGAGCTGTTTTTT. Amino acids: CATTAGTGWSGELFF.

J is TRBJ2-7 and V is TRBV19; 15 bases are shared with TRBD2. CDR1 and CDR2 from the germline V gene are LNHDA and SQIVND (reference sequence). The CDR3 has 17 amino acids. J gave up 2 bases and V 4 bases, and 6 bases lay outside the gene matches. DNA for the CDR3: TGTGCCAGTAGTAAAGGGACTAGCGGGGGGCAACCCTACGAGCAGTACTTC. Translating gives CASSKGTSGGQPYEQYF.

This clone has a single count. This chain links TRBV5-1 with TRBJ2-1, with D possibly matching TRBD2 (7 bases). The CDR3 totals 12 residues. Germline V gene data show CDR1 as SGHRS and CDR2 as YFSETQ. V was cut by 7 bases and J by 8 bases, with 13 bases left in between. The CDR3 protein is CASWEGGDEQFF. In nucleotides, the CDR3 is TGCGCCAGCTGGGAGGGGGGCGATGAGCAGTTCTTC. Full variable domain (remainder filled in from reference TRBV5-1 and TRBJ2-1): KAGVTQTPRYLIKTRGQQVTLSCSPISGHRSVSWYQQTPGQGLQFLFEYFSETQRNKGNFPGRFSGRQFSNSRSEMNVSTLELGDSALYLCASWEGGDEQFFGPGTRLTVL.

The chain couples TRBV4-1 to TRBJ1-4; no clear D gene. The V and J ends lost 0 bases and 5 bases respectively, with 4 bases between them. The germline V gene has CDR1 MGHRA and CDR2 YSYEKL. The CDR3 extends over 13 amino acids. The CDR3 nucleotides read TGCGCCAGCAGCCAAGACAGGAATGAAAAACTGTTTTTT. Its translation: CASSQDRNEKLFF.

This chain connects TRBV11-3 to TRBJ2-2; TRBD1 might be the D (6 bases). V was clipped by 1 base and J by 6 bases, with 12 bases between them. CDR1 is SGHNT, CDR2 YENEEA, per germline. The CDR3 has 15 residues. This CDR3 is CASSLVQGKAGELFF. The DNA for the CDR3 is TGTGCCAGCAGCTTAGTGCAGGGGAAAGCCGGGGAGCTGTTTTTT. The full variable domain, completed using reference TRBV11-3 and TRBJ2-2, is EAGVVQSPRYKIIEKKQPVAFWCNPISGHNTLYWYLQNLGQGPELLIRYENEEAVDDSQLPKDRFSAERLKGVDSTLKIQPAELGDSAVYLCASSLVQGKAGELFFGEGSRLTVL.

This clone came up a few times. For the CDR3, the DNA is TGTGCCAGCAGTTTATGGGGAGAGGGAATGGGAGCTTTCTTT. Translation: CASSLWGEGMGAFF. V is TRBV28 and J is TRBJ1-1; D call uncertain. V lost 0 bases and J lost 10, with 15 bases in between. This CDR3 region has 14 residues. The germline V gene encodes CDR1 MDHEN and CDR2 SYDVKM.

In DNA form, the CDR3 reads TGCGCCAGCAGTCACCTCACTGGACAGGGCTGTGATTCACCCCTCCACTTT. The encoded protein is CASSHLTGQGCDSPLHF. The rearrangement links TRBV23-1 to TRBJ1-6; TRBD1 matches 8 bases. TRBV23-1 belongs to the ORF category, with a function that is uncertain. This CDR3 is 17 amino acids long. After removal of 3 bases from V and 8 bases from J, the junction contained 12 bases not matched to a gene.

The rearrangement joins TRBV5-1 to TRBJ2-7; D is possibly TRBD2 (6 bases). The CDR3 runs to 13 residues. Germline V gives CDR1 SGHRS, CDR2 YFSETQ. V lost 4 bases and J 3 bases, leaving 11 bases between the germline ends. CDR3: CASSLAGNYEQYF. The CDR3, as DNA: TGCGCCAGCAGCCTTGCGGGGAACTACGAGCAGTACTTC. The full variable domain, in which reference TRBV5-1 and TRBJ2-7 provide the parts outside the CDR3, is KAGVTQTPRYLIKTRGQQVTLSCSPISGHRSVSWYQQTPGQGLQFLFEYFSETQRNKGNFPGRFSGRQFSNSRSEMNVSTLELGDSALYLCASSLAGNYEQYFGPGTRLTVT.

The genes are TRBV6-5 and TRBJ1-4; D may be TRBD1 (5 bases). Between the trimmed V and J ends, which lost 3 bases and 8 bases, there was a span of 19 bases. This CDR3 is 16 amino acids long. Germline V gives CDR1 MNHEY, CDR2 SVGAGI. In nucleotides, the CDR3 is TGTGCCAGCAGTTATGCCAGTAGGGGAAGGGGAGAAAAACTGTTTTTT. Encoded protein: CASSYASRGRGEKLFF.

The chain links TRBV20-1 to TRBJ2-4; D possibly corresponds to TRBD2 (5 bases). Germline-derived CDR1 and CDR2 are DFQATT and SNEGSKA (reference sequence). The V end lost 7 bases, the J end lost 12 bases, and 16 bases lay between the germline ends. This CDR3 has 11 amino acids. CDR3 sequence: CSVGNDYTQYF. The DNA for the CDR3 is TGCAGTGTTGGAAATGACTACACTCAGTACTTC.

The chain links TRBV7-9 to TRBJ2-1, with 7 bases aligning to TRBD1. The CDR3 runs 14 residues. The V and J ends lost 1 base and 10 bases, in that order; junction bases with no gene match: 7. In germline, CDR1 is SEHNR, CDR2 FQNEAQ (reference sequence). The CDR3 region has the DNA TGTGCCAGCAGCTTAGTACAGGGGCCTGGGGAGCAGTTCTTC. Residues: CASSLVQGPGEQFF.

The chain carries TRBV10-1 and TRBJ2-3; perhaps TRBD1 as D (5 bases). There are 13 residues in the CDR3. Germline V gives CDR1 WNHNN, CDR2 SYGVQD (reference sequence). With 10 bases removed from V and 6 bases from J, the gap between germline ends came to 17 bases. The CDR3 DNA reads as TGCGCCACCGCCGAAGGGGTCCGGGATACGCAGTATTTT. Translation gives CATAEGVRDTQYF.

DNA of the CDR3: TGTGCCAGCAGTACCGCTTTGAGCGGGAGGACAGCGAACACCGGGGAGCTGTTTTTT. Its translation: CASSTALSGRTANTGELFF. The rearrangement links TRBV6-2 or TRBV6-3 to TRBJ2-2; 9 bases match TRBD2. V gave up 5 bases and J gave up 0 bases; unmatched junction bases: 13. Per germline, CDR1 MNHEY and CDR2 SVGEGT. This CDR3 comprises 19 residues.

This chain links TRBV3-1 (or the pseudogene TRBV3-2) with TRBJ1-4; no firm D call. CDR3 size: 15 residues. Germline V gene sequence: CDR1 LGHDT, CDR2 YNNKEL (reference sequence). V was trimmed by 3 bases and J by 4 bases, leaving 12 bases between them. The CDR3 loop is CASSQAWADNEKLFF. In DNA form, the CDR3 reads TGTGCCAGCAGCCAGGCCTGGGCCGATAATGAAAAACTGTTTTTT.

V gene TRBV2 combines with J gene TRBJ1-5, with D unclear. Germline loops: CDR1 SNHLY, CDR2 FYNNEI. Trimming cost V 1 base and J 1 base, with 8 bases left between them. CDR3 length equals 15 residues. This CDR3 is CASSEGRKSNQPQHF. The CDR3 DNA follows: TGTGCCAGCAGTGAAGGGAGGAAGAGCAATCAGCCCCAGCATTTT.

The CDR3 DNA is TGTGCCAGTAGTATATCTGGTGCTAGGACAATGGTTAGTTCACCCCTCCACTTT. This translates into CASSISGARTMVSSPLHF. This chain uses TRBV19 with TRBJ1-6; weak D call: TRBD1 (5 bases). The CDR3 totals 18 residues. Germline loops: CDR1 LNHDA, CDR2 SQIVND (reference sequence). The germline V and J ends were trimmed by 2 bases and 9 bases, with 23 bases remaining between them.